This T cell receptor beta chain is from a study of T-cell reconstitution after alpha-beta-depleted transplantation in children. Library preparation (for TCRbeta) was performed with unique molecular identifiers. TCRdb itself ran the PCR reads through MiXCR, one entry per CDR3 protein. The table shows about 400,000 distinct CDR3 sequences, with more than 10% occurring only once. The germline V gene encodes CDR1 SQVTM and CDR2 ANQGSEA. This CDR3 has 12 residues. Germline trimming cut 5 bases from V and 6 bases from J; bases unmatched to any gene: 4. This sequence was found in a human donor who donated a stem cell graft to a child with Fanconi anemia. Sequencing was performed on PBMCs, taken from the stem cell graft. This chain links TRBV29-1 with TRBJ2-1, with 7 bases lining up with TRBD1. The CDR3 DNA reads TGCAGCGTTTGCACAGGGGTCAATGAGCAGTTCTTC. This translates into CSVCTGVNEQFF.